A selection of T cell receptor beta chains follows, all from one sample in a study of control samples from healthy donors and cancer patients. The method was immunoSEQ multiplex PCR; TCRdb's version includes in-frame clones alone and lacks a portion of them. The sample yields about 270,000 clones, around 79% seen once. The sample consisted of PBMCs. The receptor set was obtained from a woman in her fifties or sixties with lung cancer. Each CDR3 is given with its conserved first and last residue. The order of the fields is J gene, V gene, clone size, D gene, CDR3 DNA, CDR3 protein. A D gene is named only where the DNA matches it firmly. Clone size, where shown, is once, few, many, or a class for clones that have expanded.

>TRBJ1-1|TRBV18|NA|TRBD1
TGTGCCAGCTCACCCACAGGGGGTAACACTGAAGCTTTCTTT
CASSPTGGNTEAFF
>TRBJ2-1|TRBV4-1|NA|TRBD2
TGCGCCAGCAGCCAAGAATCGGATCTAGCGGGAGGGCCGAGAGTGAAGGAGCAGTTCTTC
CASSQESDLAGGPRVKEQFF
>TRBJ2-7|TRBV3-1/TRBV3-2|NA|TRBD1
TGTGCCAGCAGCCACATCGTCTCTCGGACAAGGGACAGGGCAGGCGGGCACCCCTACGAGCAGTACTTC
CASSHIVSRTRDRAGGHPYEQYF
>TRBJ1-2|TRBV18|NA|NA
TGTGCCAGCTCACCCCGCCTGGGCAACCAAGACACCACAGACTACACCTTC
CASSPRLGNQDTTDYTF
>TRBJ2-4|TRBV18|NA|NA
TGTGCCAGCTCACCACCCTTCTCGTCATTAAACATTCAGTACTTC
CASSPPFSSLNIQYF
>TRBJ2-1|TRBV6-5|NA|NA
TGTGCCAGCAGAAAAGACCGCTACAATGAGCAGTTCTTC
CASRKDRYNEQFF
>TRBJ1-1|TRBV29-1|NA|TRBD1
TGCAGCGTTGTTACAGGGGCCATGAACACTGAAGCTTTCTTT
CSVVTGAMNTEAFF
>TRBJ1-4|TRBV11-2|NA|TRBD1
TGTGCCAGCAGCTTAGACAGCAGGGGGAATGAAAAACTGTTTTTT
CASSLDSRGNEKLFF
>TRBJ2-7|TRBV10-1|NA|NA
TGCGCCAGCGGGCCGCCGGGCGCCTACGAGCAGTACTTC
CASGPPGAYEQYF
>TRBJ2-1|TRBV28|few|TRBD2
TGTGCCAGCAGTACCCCCACCGGGACTAGCGCCGACAATGAGCAGTTCTTC
CASSTPTGTSADNEQFF
>TRBJ2-1|TRBV11-2|NA|NA
TGTGCCAGCAGCTTATTGAGTACAGGGCAAACCTACAATGAGCAGTTCTTC
CASSLLSTGQTYNEQFF
>TRBJ1-2|TRBV5-1|NA|TRBD1
TGCGCCAGCAGGGGGATTCCGGGACAGGGGCACTATGGCTACACCTTC
CASRGIPGQGHYGYTF
>TRBJ1-1|TRBV6-5|NA|TRBD1
TGTGCCAGCAGTTCCGGGACAGCGAACCTAAGACCTTTCTTT
CASSSGTANLRPFF
>TRBJ2-7|TRBV15|NA|NA
TGTGCCACCAGCAGAGATGGCAGCTACGAGCAGTACTTC
CATSRDGSYEQYF
>TRBJ2-1|TRBV11-1|NA|NA
TGTGCCAGCAGGTCGAGATTACTAGTTCACAATGAGCAGTTCTTC
CASRSRLLVHNEQFF
>TRBJ1-1|TRBV19|NA|NA
TGTGCCAGTAGGGGCAGGTACACTGAAGCTTTCTTT
CASRGRYTEAFF
>TRBJ1-6|TRBV25-1|NA|TRBD1
TGTGCCAGCAGTGACCCAGGCACAGGGGGCAATTCACCCCTCCACTTT
CASSDPGTGGNSPLHF
>TRBJ1-6|TRBV6-6|few|TRBD1
TGTGCCAGCAGTCCCCGGACAGGGGGCAGGTCACCCCTCCACTTT
CASSPRTGGRSPLHF
>TRBJ2-7|TRBV6-5|once|TRBD1
TGTGCCAGCAGTTCAGCGACCGGGACAGGGGGGATCGAGCAGTACTTC
CASSSATGTGGIEQYF
>TRBJ1-5|TRBV6-5|NA|NA
TGTGCCAGCAGTTACGATAGGTATCAGCCCCAGCATTTT
CASSYDRYQPQHF
>TRBJ1-2|TRBV2|NA|NA
TGTGCCATCTCGTTGCTTTATGGCTACACCTTC
CAISLLYGYTF
>TRBJ1-5|TRBV9|NA|NA
TGTGCCAGCAGCGCCCAGGGCAATCAGCCCCAGCATTTT
CASSAQGNQPQHF
>TRBJ1-4|TRBV7-9|few|NA
TGTGCCAGCAGCTTTCCCAACCCAACTAATGAAAAACTGTTTTTT
CASSFPNPTNEKLFF
>TRBJ1-3|TRBV7-6|once|NA
TGTGCCAGCAGCTTAGAGACAGTCAACTCTGGAAACACCATATATTTT
CASSLETVNSGNTIYF
>TRBJ2-2|TRBV10-2|NA|TRBD2
TGCGCCAGCAGATCTAGCGGGAGGGCCCCCGGGGAGCTGTTTTTT
CASRSSGRAPGELFF
>TRBJ2-1|TRBV19|NA|NA
TGTGCCAGTAGTCTCCGCCCCAATAATGAGCAGTTCTTC
CASSLRPNNEQFF
>TRBJ2-2|TRBV3-1/TRBV3-2|NA|TRBD1
TGTGCCAGCAGCCAACGGACAGGGGGTCGGACCGGGGAGCTGTTTTTT
CASSQRTGGRTGELFF
>TRBJ1-1|TRBV3-1/TRBV3-2|few|NA
TGTGCCAGCAGCCAACGGGGAACTCGGGACACTGAAGCTTTCTTT
CASSQRGTRDTEAFF
>TRBJ2-7|TRBV19|once|NA
TGTGCCAGTAGTACCGACTGGACTACTGGTGTGGAGCAGTACTTC
CASSTDWTTGVEQYF
>TRBJ2-5|TRBV24-1|NA|TRBD1
TGTGCCACCAGTGGTCTACAGGGGGCGACCCAGTACTTC
CATSGLQGATQYF
>TRBJ1-6|TRBV19|few|NA
TGTGCCAGTAGTATCCAGGGCAACTCCTATAATTCACCCCTCCACTTT
CASSIQGNSYNSPLHF
>TRBJ2-7|TRBV5-1|NA|NA
TGCGCCAGCAGCTTGATGACAGCCTACGAGCAGTACTTC
CASSLMTAYEQYF
>TRBJ2-2|TRBV2|NA|NA
TGTGCCAGCAGTTTCGAACTGAGAACCGGGGAGCTGTTTTTT
CASSFELRTGELFF
>TRBJ2-7|TRBV5-1|NA|NA
TGCGCCAGCAGCTTGGTAGTGGGAAGCTCCTACGAGCAGTACTTC
CASSLVVGSSYEQYF